These 3 T cell receptor beta chains originate from one sample sequenced in a study of a mutant IDH1 vaccine in newly diagnosed glioma. Their antigens remain unidentified. Noted time point: week 47, end of study. In the vaccine, a single dose held 300 ug of the mutant IDH1 20-mer peptide, along with topical imiquimod. Libraries were prepared by immunoSEQ multiplex PCR; TCRdb keeps only in-frame clonotypes and omits some of them. This sample has about 34,000 clones, with around 87% found just once. The sample here was PBMCs, taken from a glioma patient whose treatment included an IDH1 peptide vaccine. Receptors originate from a woman between 25 and 40 years old with glioma.

This clone occurred once. The V call is TRBV9, the J call TRBJ1-1, with D possibly being TRBD1 (5 bases). V lost 3 bases, J lost 12 bases, and 21 bases lay in between. CDR3 length: 14 amino acids. Per germline, CDR1 SGDLS and CDR2 YYNGEE. The CDR3 here is CASSGGVTSGFTFF. The CDR3 bases are TGTGCCAGCAGCGGGGGGGTTACCAGCGGCTTTACTTTCTTT.

The CDR3 nucleotides read TGCGCCAGCAGCCAAGTCCTTCCCGGAACCTATGGCTACACCTTC. Translating it yields CASSQVLPGTYGYTF. The chain carries TRBV4-1 and TRBJ1-2; no firm D call. In germline, CDR1 is MGHRA, CDR2 YSYEKL. V shed 1 base and J shed 4 bases, with 13 bases lying between them. CDR3 length: 15 amino acids.

The chain recombines TRBV7-2 with TRBJ2-5, with a weak D call TRBD1 (6 bases). V gave up 4 bases and J gave up 1 base, with 10 bases separating them. The CDR3 runs 14 residues. The germline V gene has CDR1 SGHTA and CDR2 FQGNSA. The CDR3 DNA follows: TGTGCCAGCAGCTCAACAGGGAGCCAAGAGACCCAGTACTTC. It specifies CASSSTGSQETQYF.